Listed here are 15 T cell receptor beta chains from one sample, sequenced in a study of blood T cells in healthy people across ages. Through a sample-barcoded 5' primer and a J-beta primer mix, a second PCR was run for roughly 6 to 12 cycles. TCRdb independently ran MiXCR on the 5' RACE reads; one entry per CDR3 protein. The data hold roughly 800,000 distinct CDR3 sequences, with around a quarter observed a single time. These records were also assigned to another study, of T cells of mothers and their children.

The source material was blood. The receptors were sampled from a boy under 18 in good health.

The J gene is TRBJ2-7, the V gene TRBV5-1; the D is unclear. The CDR3 covers 11 residues. Trimming pared 5 bases from V and 6 bases from J, leaving 9 bases between. Germline CDR1 SGHRS, CDR2 YFSETQ. CDR3 sequence: CASSLAFEQYF. CDR3 in DNA: TGCGCCAGCAGTCTGGCTTTCGAGCAGTACTTC.

The rearrangement joins TRBV6-5 to TRBJ1-1, with D unresolved. Germline V gene data show CDR1 as MNHEY and CDR2 as SVGAGI. This CDR3 has 14 residues. Deletions cut 0 bases from V and 1 base from J, with 6 bases between. For the CDR3, the DNA is TGTGCCAGCAGTTACTCAGCAAAGAACACTGAAGCTTTCTTT. As protein: CASSYSAKNTEAFF.

This clonotype has only a few counts. The chain couples TRBV7-8 to TRBJ2-7; D is unresolved. The ends were cut back, 2 bases at V and 4 bases at J, with 12 bases in the middle. The CDR3 is 14 residues long. CDR1 SGHVS and CDR2 FQNEAQ come from the germline V gene. The chain's CDR3 is CASSLRSRFYEQYF. DNA for the CDR3: TGTGCCAGCAGCTTAAGGTCCAGGTTTTACGAGCAGTACTTC. Combining the CDR3 with reference TRBV7-8 and TRBJ2-7 gives the whole variable domain GAGVSQSPRYKVAKRGQDVALRCDPISGHVSLFWYQQALGQGPEFLTYFQNEAQLDKSGLPSDRFFAERPEGSVSTLKIQRTQQEDSAVYLCASSLRSRFYEQYFGPGTRLTVT.

The chain employs TRBV20-1 and TRBJ1-1; 8 nucleotides align to TRBD1. V shed 2 bases and J 1 base; nucleotides not matched to a gene: 12. CDR1 DFQATT and CDR2 SNEGSKA come from the germline V gene (reference sequence). The length of the CDR3 is 17 residues. CDR3 sequence reads: CSARTGTGLSRNTEAFF. DNA of the CDR3: TGCAGTGCTAGAACCGGGACAGGACTTTCGAGGAACACTGAAGCTTTCTTT.

J is TRBJ1-2 and V is TRBV5-1, with a tentative D call TRBD1 (6 bases). Germline V gene lookup returns CDR1 SGHRS and CDR2 YFSETQ. This CDR3 spans 14 amino acids. Trimming cost V 4 bases and J 6 bases, with 16 bases left between them. The CDR3 coding sequence is TGCGCCAGCAGCACGGACAGATCTTCAAATGGCTACACCTTC. Translated, it gives CASSTDRSSNGYTF.

This clonotype was picked up a small number of times. This chain's CDR3 is CASSLTGYGNIQYF. The DNA for the CDR3 is TGTGCCAGCAGCTTAACCGGGTACGGAAACATTCAGTACTTC. The V gene is TRBV7-3, the J gene TRBJ2-4; D remains ambiguous. The CDR3 is 14 residues long. The germline gives CDR1 SGHTA, CDR2 FQGTGA. V was pared by 0 bases and J by 6 bases, with 9 bases between.

In this sample, this clonotype turned up many times. V usage is TRBV7-9 and J usage is TRBJ2-5, with D perhaps TRBD2 (5 bases). This CDR3 is built from 13 residues. The germline V gene has CDR1 SEHNR and CDR2 FQNEAQ (reference sequence). V lost 1 base, J lost 5 bases, and 8 bases lay in between. Here the CDR3 DNA reads TGTGCCAGCAGCTTAGTATCGGGGGAGACCCAGTACTTC. Translating gives CASSLVSGETQYF.

The chain combines TRBV3-1 with TRBJ2-1, with D perhaps being TRBD1 or TRBD2 (5 bases each). Looked up from germline, CDR1 is LGHDT and CDR2 is YNNKEL (reference sequence). Between the trimmed V and J ends, which lost 3 bases and 0 bases, there was a span of 15 bases. This CDR3 region has 17 residues. In DNA, the CDR3 is TGTGCCAGCAGCCATGGGGACCGTGCCTTCTCCTACAATGAGCAGTTCTTC. Its protein is CASSHGDRAFSYNEQFF.

This clonotype was seen only a few times. V gene TRBV4-2 combines with J gene TRBJ2-5; D possibly corresponds to TRBD1 (6 bases). The J call could be wrong; TRBJ2-7 is a better fit for the DNA end. This CDR3 contains 13 residues. Germline CDR1 reads LGHNA; CDR2 reads YNFKEQ. CDR3 protein: CASSQERGSEQYF. The DNA of the CDR3 is TGTGCCAGCAGCCAAGAAAGGGGGTCCGAGCAGTACTTC.

This clonotype has a handful of counts. The chain joins TRBV7-9 to TRBJ2-6; no clear D. Trimming removed 5 bases at V and 0 bases at J, with 8 bases between. This CDR3 contains 15 residues. Germline CDR1 SEHNR, CDR2 FQNEAQ (reference sequence). Here the CDR3 DNA reads TGTGCCAGCAGCCGGAGCCTCTCTGGGGCCAACGTCCTGACTTTC. Protein product: CASSRSLSGANVLTF.

There are a few counts of this clonotype. The rearrangement uses TRBV19 and TRBJ2-6, with D tentatively TRBD2 (6 bases). Germline loops: CDR1 LNHDA, CDR2 SQIVND (reference sequence). Trimming cost V 7 bases and J 0 bases, with 19 bases left between them. The CDR3 runs 18 residues. CDR3 in amino acids: CASTDSAGTNSGANVLTF. The CDR3 DNA reads TGTGCCAGTACCGATTCCGCGGGGACCAACTCTGGGGCCAACGTCCTGACTTTC. Looking up the rest from reference TRBV19 and TRBJ2-6 gives the full variable domain: DGGITQSPKYLFRKEGQNVTLSCEQNLNHDAMYWYRQDPGQGLRLIYYSQIVNDFQKGDIAEGYSVSREKKESFPLTVTSAQKNPTAFYLCASTDSAGTNSGANVLTFGAGSRLTVL.

The chain employs TRBV11-2 and TRBJ2-5; possibly TRBD1 or TRBD2 for D (5 bases each). Germline V gene data show CDR1 as SGHAT and CDR2 as FQNNGV. The V end lost 4 bases, the J end lost 5 bases, and 14 bases lay between the germline ends. The CDR3 has 14 amino acids. The CDR3 protein is CASSSRLGGETQYF. CDR3 DNA: TGTGCCAGCAGCTCCCGACTTGGGGGTGAGACCCAGTACTTC. The full variable domain, in which reference TRBV11-2 and TRBJ2-5 provide the parts outside the CDR3, is EAGVAQSPRYKIIEKRQSVAFWCNPISGHATLYWYQQILGQGPKLLIQFQNNGVVDDSQLPKDRFSAERLKGVDSTLKIQPAKLEDSAVYLCASSSRLGGETQYFGPGTRLLVL.

This clonotype was recorded many times. This rearrangement joins TRBV10-2 to TRBJ1-3, with D uncertain. This CDR3 comprises 14 residues. Looked up from germline, CDR1 is WSHSY and CDR2 is SAAADI. The germline V and J ends were trimmed by 2 bases and 0 bases, with 5 bases remaining between them. As DNA, the CDR3 is TGCGCCAGCAGTGAGGGCTTCTCTGGAAACACCATATATTTT. This translates into CASSEGFSGNTIYF.

This chain joins TRBV7-9 and TRBJ1-5, with D tentatively TRBD1 (6 bases). CDR1 and CDR2 (germline): SEHNR, FQNEAQ (reference sequence). This CDR3 contains 15 residues. V dropped 0 bases and J dropped 2 bases, with 8 bases sitting between them. Here the CDR3 DNA reads TGTGCCAGCAGCTTAGCGCCAGGGGGCAATCAGCCCCAGCATTTT. This translates into CASSLAPGGNQPQHF.

This clonotype turned up a few times. The chain couples TRBV5-8 to TRBJ2-1, with 10 nucleotides matching TRBD1. From germline, CDR1 is SGHTS and CDR2 YDEGEE. Trimming cost V 4 bases and J 9 bases; bases outside gene matches: 7. There are 14 residues in the CDR3. The CDR3 spells CASSRGTGATEQFF. CDR3 nucleotide sequence: TGTGCCAGCAGCCGGGGGACAGGGGCGACTGAGCAGTTCTTC.